This T cell receptor beta chain was obtained from a study of relationships among human T cell subsets. Study-level findings and limits: Th1, Th2 and regulatory subsets overlapped substantially in CDR3 sequences.

Regulatory T cells were selected from positively selected CD4+ cells using anti-CD25 beads. As regards this clonotype: The antigen is not known.

The CDR3 runs to 15 residues. TCR alpha and beta CDR3s were amplified from mRNA by semiquantitative ARM-PCR. Tagged nested gene-specific primers were used first, then communal superprimers amplified exponentially. Using its own MiXCR run on the multiplex PCR reads, TCRdb lists one record per CDR3 protein. The sample holds more than 13,000 distinct CDR3 sequences, less than 65% seen once. The chain carries TRBV21-1 and TRBJ1-1. TRBV21-1 is assigned pseudogene status. The sequencing input was Tregs sorted from blood. The receptor was isolated from a man aged 40-49 years in good health. CDR3 sequence: CASSKGREVHAEAFF. Here the CDR3 DNA reads TGTGCCAGCAGCAAGGGTCGGGAGGTCCACGCTGAAGCTTTCTTT.